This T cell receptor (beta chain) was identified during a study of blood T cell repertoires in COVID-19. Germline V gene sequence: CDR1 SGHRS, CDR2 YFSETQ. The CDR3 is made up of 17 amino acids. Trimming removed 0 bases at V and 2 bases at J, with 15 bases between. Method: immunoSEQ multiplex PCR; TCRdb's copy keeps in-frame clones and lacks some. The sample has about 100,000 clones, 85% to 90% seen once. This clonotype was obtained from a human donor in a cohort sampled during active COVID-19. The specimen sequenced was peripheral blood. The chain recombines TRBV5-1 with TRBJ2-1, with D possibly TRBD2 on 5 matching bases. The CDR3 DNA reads TGCGCCAGCAGCTTGGCCACGGACTCCCAGACCTACAATGAGCAGTTCTTC. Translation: CASSLATDSQTYNEQFF.